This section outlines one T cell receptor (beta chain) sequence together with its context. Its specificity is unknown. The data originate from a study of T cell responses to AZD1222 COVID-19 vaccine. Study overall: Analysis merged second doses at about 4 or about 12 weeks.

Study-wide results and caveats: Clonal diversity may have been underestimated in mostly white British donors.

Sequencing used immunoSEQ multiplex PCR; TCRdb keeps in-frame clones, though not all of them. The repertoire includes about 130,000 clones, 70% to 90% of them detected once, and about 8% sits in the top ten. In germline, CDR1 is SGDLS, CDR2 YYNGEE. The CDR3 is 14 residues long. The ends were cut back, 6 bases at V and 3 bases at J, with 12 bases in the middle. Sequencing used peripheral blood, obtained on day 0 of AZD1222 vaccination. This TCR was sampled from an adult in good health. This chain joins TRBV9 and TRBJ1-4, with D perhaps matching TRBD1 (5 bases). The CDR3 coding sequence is TGTGCCAGCAATCCGAGGGGAGCTAATGAAAAACTGTTTTTT. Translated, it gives CASNPRGANEKLFF.